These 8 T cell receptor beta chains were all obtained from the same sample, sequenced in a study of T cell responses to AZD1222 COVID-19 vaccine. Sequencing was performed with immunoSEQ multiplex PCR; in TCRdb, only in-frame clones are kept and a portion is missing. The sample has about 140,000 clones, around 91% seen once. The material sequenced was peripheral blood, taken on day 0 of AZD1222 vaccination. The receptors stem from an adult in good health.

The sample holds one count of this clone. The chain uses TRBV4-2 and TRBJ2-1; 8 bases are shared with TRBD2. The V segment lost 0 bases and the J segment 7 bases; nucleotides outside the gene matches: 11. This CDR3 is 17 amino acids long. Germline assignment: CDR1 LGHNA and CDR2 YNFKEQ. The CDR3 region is CASSQDLSSGKSNEQFF. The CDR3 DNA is TGTGCCAGCAGCCAAGATCTGAGTAGCGGGAAGTCGAATGAGCAGTTCTTC.

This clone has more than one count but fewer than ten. The CDR3 DNA reads TGTGCCAGCAGTCCATTCTCCCGGACTAGCGGGGGGCGACTAGATACGCAGTATTTT. Its protein product is CASSPFSRTSGGRLDTQYF. J is TRBJ2-3 and V is TRBV27, with 14 bases aligning to TRBD2. The CDR3 contains 19 residues. CDR1 is MNHEY, CDR2 SMNVEV, per germline (reference sequence). Trimming took 5 bases from V and 5 from J; bases not matched to a gene: 15.

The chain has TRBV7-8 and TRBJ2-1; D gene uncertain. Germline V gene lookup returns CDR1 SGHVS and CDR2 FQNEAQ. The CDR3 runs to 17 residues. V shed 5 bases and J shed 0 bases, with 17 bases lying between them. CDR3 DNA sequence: TGTGCCAGCAGCCCCCCGATGCGGCTCGGCTCCTACAATGAGCAGTTCTTC. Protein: CASSPPMRLGSYNEQFF.

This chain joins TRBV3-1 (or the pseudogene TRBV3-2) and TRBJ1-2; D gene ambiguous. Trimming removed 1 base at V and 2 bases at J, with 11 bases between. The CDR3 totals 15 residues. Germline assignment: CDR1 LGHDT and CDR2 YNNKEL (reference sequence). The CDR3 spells CASSQGQQNNYGYTF. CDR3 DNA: TGTGCCAGCAGCCAAGGGCAGCAGAACAACTATGGCTACACCTTC.

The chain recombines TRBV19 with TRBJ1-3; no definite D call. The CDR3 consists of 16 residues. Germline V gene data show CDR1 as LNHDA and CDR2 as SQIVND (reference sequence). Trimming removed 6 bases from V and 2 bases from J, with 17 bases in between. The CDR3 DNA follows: TGTGCCAGTAGCCTAGGCCAGGCCGGTCCTGGAAACACCATATATTTT. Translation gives CASSLGQAGPGNTIYF.

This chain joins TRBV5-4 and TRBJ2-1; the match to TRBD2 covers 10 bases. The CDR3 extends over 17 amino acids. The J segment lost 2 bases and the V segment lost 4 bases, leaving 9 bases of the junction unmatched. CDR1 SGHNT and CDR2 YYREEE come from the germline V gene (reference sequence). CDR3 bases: TGTGCCAGCAGCCATCCCCCCAGCGGGAGGGCCTACAATGAGCAGTTCTTC. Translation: CASSHPPSGRAYNEQFF.

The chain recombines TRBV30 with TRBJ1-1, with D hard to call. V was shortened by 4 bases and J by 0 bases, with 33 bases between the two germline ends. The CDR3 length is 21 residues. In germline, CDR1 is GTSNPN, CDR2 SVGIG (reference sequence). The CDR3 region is CAWTSYRAPEAPISMNTEAFF. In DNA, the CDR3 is TGTGCCTGGACCTCCTACCGGGCTCCGGAGGCTCCGATTTCCATGAACACTGAAGCTTTCTTT. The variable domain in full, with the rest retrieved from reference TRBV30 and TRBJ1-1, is SQTIHQWPATLVQPVGSPLSLECTVEGTSNPNLYWYRQAAGRGLQLLFYSVGIGQISSEVPQNLSASRPQDRQFILSSKKLLLSDSGFYLCAWTSYRAPEAPISMNTEAFFGQGTRLTVV.

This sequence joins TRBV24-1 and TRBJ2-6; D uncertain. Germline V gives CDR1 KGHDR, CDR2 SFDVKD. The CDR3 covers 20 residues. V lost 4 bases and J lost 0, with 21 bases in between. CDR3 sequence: CATSDPLCSAVSSGANVLTF. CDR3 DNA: TGTGCCACCAGTGACCCCTTATGCTCGGCAGTTAGCTCTGGGGCCAACGTCCTGACTTTC.